The 8 T cell receptor beta chains below come from one sample, sequenced in a study of human thymus T cells (dated by TCRdb to about 2020). Library preparation employed the immunoSEQ multiplex PCR assay. TCRdb took over this immuneACCESS table, retaining in-frame rearrangements with V and J assigned. Such tables are incomplete; in checked studies, under half of the missing clones stem from an unresolved V gene, and the remainder is unexplained. For this sample there are 75,000 to 90,000 clones; around 96% appear just once. In total, the top ten clones hold 0.025% to 0.04% of the sample. The thymus tissue came from surgical resects taken out during corrective cardiac surgery. Sample: thymus tissue. Receptors originate from a boy in the first two years of life with a congenital heart defect but otherwise immunologically healthy.

This clone was detected once. This chain connects TRBV6-5 to TRBJ1-5; D is possibly TRBD1 (6 bases). V shed 5 bases and J shed 2 bases, with 10 bases lying between them. The germline V gene has CDR1 MNHEY and CDR2 SVGAGI. This CDR3 contains 14 residues. The CDR3 coding sequence is TGTGCCAGCAGTCAGGGGAAGGGCAATCAGCCCCAGCATTTT. Translated, it gives CASSQGKGNQPQHF.

CDR3 sequence (DNA): TGTGCCAGCAGGAAAGGGGACGGAACCTACGAGCAGTACTTC. This gives the protein CASRKGDGTYEQYF. The chain links TRBV6-5 to TRBJ2-7; D possibly uses TRBD1 or TRBD2 (5 bases each). V lost 6 bases and J lost 2, with 14 bases in between. The length of the CDR3 is 14 residues. Germline V gene data show CDR1 as MNHEY and CDR2 as SVGAGI.

The chain couples TRBV30 to TRBJ1-1, with 7 bases matching TRBD1. The length of the CDR3 is 17 residues. Per the germline V gene, CDR1 is GTSNPN and CDR2 is SVGIG (reference sequence). The V segment lost 1 base and the J segment 1 base; nucleotides outside the gene matches: 12. CDR3 residues: CAWSGASGGWENTEAFF. The CDR3 coding sequence is TGTGCCTGGAGTGGGGCGTCAGGGGGGTGGGAGAACACTGAAGCTTTCTTT.

The V call is TRBV5-1, the J call TRBJ2-7; 8 bases align to TRBD1. Losses at the gene ends were 4 bases for V and 6 bases for J; bases not matched to a gene: 12. CDR3 length equals 15 residues. Germline CDR1 SGHRS, CDR2 YFSETQ. CDR3: CASSPPQGGESEQYF. The CDR3 bases are TGCGCCAGCAGCCCACCACAGGGGGGCGAAAGCGAGCAGTACTTC. The entire variable domain, with the rest obtained from reference TRBV5-1 and TRBJ2-7, is as follows: KAGVTQTPRYLIKTRGQQVTLSCSPISGHRSVSWYQQTPGQGLQFLFEYFSETQRNKGNFPGRFSGRQFSNSRSEMNVSTLELGDSALYLCASSPPQGGESEQYFGPGTRLTVT.

V usage is TRBV5-5 and J usage is TRBJ1-1; 9 nucleotides line up with TRBD1. Germline V gives CDR1 SGHKS, CDR2 YYEKEE (reference sequence). Trimming at V came to 4 bases and at J to 10 bases, leaving 2 bases not matched to a gene. This CDR3 contains 11 residues. CDR3 loop: CASSQDRGAFF. Written as DNA, the CDR3 is TGTGCCAGCAGCCAGGACAGGGGAGCTTTCTTT.

The chain joins TRBV19 to TRBJ2-1; 7 nucleotides align to TRBD2. The germline gives CDR1 LNHDA, CDR2 SQIVND (reference sequence). Trimming took 4 bases from V and 8 from J; bases not matched to a gene: 14. The CDR3 has 16 amino acids. The CDR3 here is CASSKVLAEIGDEQFF. As DNA, the CDR3 is TGTGCCAGTAGTAAGGTCCTAGCGGAGATAGGGGATGAGCAGTTCTTC.

The rearrangement joins TRBV7-9 to TRBJ2-4; tentatively, D is TRBD2 (6 bases). Germline CDR1 and CDR2: SEHNR and FQNEAQ (reference sequence). The germline V and J ends were trimmed by 7 bases and 7 bases, with 29 bases remaining between them. The CDR3 length is 18 residues. CDR3 bases: TGTGCCAGCAACTTCTTCTTCTCCGGGGTACCGGAGGGGAACATTCAGTACTTC. The encoded protein is CASNFFFSGVPEGNIQYF.

This sequence joins TRBV28 and TRBJ1-1; D might be TRBD1 (5 bases). Germline-derived CDR1 and CDR2 are MDHEN and SYDVKM. Trimming took off 7 bases at V and 6 bases at J, with 15 bases between the two ends. The CDR3 runs 13 residues. The DNA of the CDR3 is TGTGCCAGCACCTTACCAGGGAAATCTGAAGCTTTCTTT. Translated: CASTLPGKSEAFF. Supplemented by reference TRBV28 and TRBJ1-1, the full variable domain reads DVKVTQSSRYLVKRTGEKVFLECVQDMDHENMFWYRQDPGLGLRLIYFSYDVKMKEKGDIPEGYSVSREKKERFSLILESASTNQTSMYLCASTLPGKSEAFFGQGTRLTVV.